These T cell receptor beta chains were read from a single sample in a study of T-cell memory formation after mild COVID-19. In TCRdb, the 5' RACE reads were re-called with MiXCR into one record per CDR3 protein. The profile shows approximately 430,000 distinct CDR3 sequences, about 25% of them singletons. Source material: PBMCs or a T cell subset sorted from them (not recorded which). The receptors originated from an adult woman who had mild COVID-19 (a few samples of this study predate the infection). Cell type and time point are not known. Each CDR3 is given with its conserved first and last residue. D genes are given only for firm matches. Where a row states a size, it is once, few, many or the class of an expanded clone; other rows omit it.

length: 16
J: TRBJ1-5
V: TRBV20-1
size: few
D: TRBD1
DNA: TGCAGTGCTCCACACCCACAGGGGGCTCGCAATCAGCCCCAGCATTTT
CDR3: CSAPHPQGARNQPQHF

length: 13
J: TRBJ2-7
V: TRBV14
size: -
D: -
DNA: TGTGCCAGCAGCCAAAGCAATTCCTACGAGCAGTACTTC
CDR3: CASSQSNSYEQYF

length: 13
J: TRBJ1-1
V: TRBV12-3/TRBV12-4
size: -
D: -
DNA: TGTGCCAGCAGTTTTTATAGGGGAGCTGAAGCTTTCTTT
CDR3: CASSFYRGAEAFF

length: 16
J: TRBJ1-1
V: TRBV20-1
size: -
D: -
DNA: TGCAGTGCTCACTTCTACCCGGGGGGAAGGAACACTGAAGCTTTCTTT
CDR3: CSAHFYPGGRNTEAFF

length: 15
J: TRBJ2-7
V: TRBV7-9
size: few
D: -
DNA: TGTGCCAGCAGCTTAAGGGGGATGGGGATCGACGAGCAGTACTTC
CDR3: CASSLRGMGIDEQYF

length: 15
J: TRBJ2-7
V: TRBV7-9
size: few
D: -
DNA: TGTGCCAGCAGCTTAGGATCAGGTGTCCCCTACGAGCAGTACTTC
CDR3: CASSLGSGVPYEQYF

length: 12
J: TRBJ2-7
V: TRBV29-1
size: -
D: -
DNA: TGCAGCGTTGGCGGACACGAATACGAGCAGTACTTC
CDR3: CSVGGHEYEQYF

length: 12
J: TRBJ2-7
V: TRBV4-1
size: few
D: TRBD1
DNA: TGCGCCAGCAGCTACCCAGGGGGCGAGCAGTACTTC
CDR3: CASSYPGGEQYF

length: 13
J: TRBJ1-2
V: TRBV5-1
size: -
D: TRBD1
DNA: TGCGCCAGCAGCAACGGACAGGGAGATGGCTACACCTTC
CDR3: CASSNGQGDGYTF

length: 16
J: TRBJ2-1
V: TRBV5-1
size: -
D: TRBD2
DNA: TGCGCCAGCAGCTTGGAACCTAGCGGGAGGTACAATGAGCAGTTCTTC
CDR3: CASSLEPSGRYNEQFF

length: 14
J: TRBJ1-5
V: TRBV6-5
size: -
D: -
DNA: TGTGCCAGCAGCCCCAGGGGTTACAATCAGCCCCAGCATTTT
CDR3: CASSPRGYNQPQHF

length: 13
J: TRBJ1-2
V: TRBV14
size: -
D: -
DNA: TGTGCCAGCAGCATCGAAGCTAACTATGGCTACACCTTC
CDR3: CASSIEANYGYTF

length: 19
J: TRBJ1-2
V: TRBV7-2
size: -
D: TRBD1
DNA: TGTGCCAGCAGCTTAGCCTTCCGGGACAGGGGGCACGTCAACTATGGCTACACCTTC
CDR3: CASSLAFRDRGHVNYGYTF

length: 14
J: TRBJ2-7
V: TRBV4-1
size: -
D: -
DNA: TGCGCCAGCAGCCAACCCGGGACTCGTAAGGAGCAGTACTTC
CDR3: CASSQPGTRKEQYF

length: 15
J: TRBJ1-1
V: TRBV3-1
size: few
D: -
DNA: TGTGCCAGCAGCCAAGATCCGGGCAGGGCAAATGAAGCTTTCTTT
CDR3: CASSQDPGRANEAFF

length: 16
J: TRBJ2-2
V: TRBV6-4
size: once
D: -
DNA: TGTGCCAGCAGTGGCTCCCCAAATTCCTACACCGGGGAGCTGTTTTTT
CDR3: CASSGSPNSYTGELFF

length: 15
J: TRBJ2-7
V: TRBV9
size: few
D: TRBD1
DNA: TGTGCCAGCAGCGTGCCGGGACAGGGGCCGGCGGAGCAGTACTTC
CDR3: CASSVPGQGPAEQYF

length: 14
J: TRBJ1-3
V: TRBV30
size: few
D: -
DNA: TGTGCCTGGAGATTAAAACAGCAGCTAAACACCATATATTTT
CDR3: CAWRLKQQLNTIYF

length: 12
J: TRBJ2-4
V: TRBV20-1
size: few
D: -
DNA: TGCAGTGCCGGCCCCCAAGAAAACATTCAGTACTTC
CDR3: CSAGPQENIQYF

length: 14
J: TRBJ1-6
V: TRBV12-3/TRBV12-4
size: -
D: -
DNA: TGTGCCAGCAGGGGGGCCCACGGGGGTTCACCCCTCCACTTT
CDR3: CASRGAHGGSPLHF

length: 12
J: TRBJ1-2
V: TRBV30
size: -
D: -
DNA: TGTGCCTGGACCCGGGCTTACTATGGCTACACCTTC
CDR3: CAWTRAYYGYTF

length: 16
J: TRBJ2-7
V: TRBV4-2
size: few
D: TRBD2
DNA: TGTGCCAGCAGCCAAGAGGGGCTAGCGGGAATCCACGAGCAGTACTTC
CDR3: CASSQEGLAGIHEQYF

length: 16
J: TRBJ2-1
V: TRBV5-1
size: few
D: -
DNA: TGCGCCAGCAGCCGGGGTGGGGCCCTTGGAGGGGATGAGCAGTTCTTC
CDR3: CASSRGGALGGDEQFF

length: 15
J: TRBJ1-2
V: TRBV12-3/TRBV12-4
size: -
D: TRBD1
DNA: TGTGCCAGCAGTTTAAGGGCCGGGACAGGGGATGGCTACACCTTC
CDR3: CASSLRAGTGDGYTF

length: 11
J: TRBJ2-1
V: TRBV20-1
size: -
D: -
DNA: TGCAGTGCTAGGGAGGGAAATGAGCAGTTCTTC
CDR3: CSAREGNEQFF

length: 14
J: TRBJ2-5
V: TRBV12-3/TRBV12-4
size: -
D: -
DNA: TGTGCCAGCACCGCAAATGGGGGCCAAGAGACCCAGTACTTC
CDR3: CASTANGGQETQYF

length: 17
J: TRBJ2-5
V: TRBV5-4
size: -
D: TRBD2
DNA: TGTGCCAGCAGCTCCGGCGCGGAGCGGGGGGGCCGAGAGACCCAGTACTTC
CDR3: CASSSGAERGGRETQYF

length: 14
J: TRBJ1-1
V: TRBV7-2
size: few
D: -
DNA: TGTGCCAGCAGCTTAGAGGTGGGGAACACTGAAGCTTTCTTT
CDR3: CASSLEVGNTEAFF

length: 14
J: TRBJ1-5
V: TRBV5-6
size: -
D: TRBD1
DNA: TGTGCCAGCAGCTTGGCAGGGGGCTACCAGCCCCAGCATTTT
CDR3: CASSLAGGYQPQHF

length: 15
J: TRBJ2-3
V: TRBV4-1
size: -
D: TRBD2
DNA: TGCGCCAGCAGCCAAGGTGGGAGGGAGGGAGATACGCAGTATTTT
CDR3: CASSQGGREGDTQYF

length: 14
J: TRBJ1-4
V: TRBV20-1
size: -
D: -
DNA: TGCAGTGCCCAAGCGGGGGGAGGTAATGAAAAACTGTTTTTT
CDR3: CSAQAGGGNEKLFF

length: 12
J: TRBJ2-1
V: TRBV24-1
size: -
D: -
DNA: TGTGCCACCAGCGATTTGAAGGATGAGCAGTTCTTC
CDR3: CATSDLKDEQFF

length: 15
J: TRBJ2-3
V: TRBV24-1
size: few
D: -
DNA: TGTGCCACCAGTGGAGGGGGTTCCAGCACAGATACGCAGTATTTT
CDR3: CATSGGGSSTDTQYF

length: 15
J: TRBJ1-5
V: TRBV28
size: -
D: TRBD1
DNA: TGTGCCAGCAGTTTACCCACAGGGGGCTTTCAGCCCCAGCATTTT
CDR3: CASSLPTGGFQPQHF

length: 14
J: TRBJ2-5
V: TRBV7-9
size: -
D: -
DNA: TGTGCCAGCAGCTTCCACAGTTTGGAAGAGACCCAGTACTTC
CDR3: CASSFHSLEETQYF

length: 13
J: TRBJ2-1
V: TRBV6-6
size: -
D: -
DNA: TGTGCCAGCAGTACCCCTAGTTTTGGTGAGCAGTTCTTC
CDR3: CASSTPSFGEQFF

length: 13
J: TRBJ2-5
V: TRBV6-2/TRBV6-3
size: -
D: -
DNA: TGTGCCAGCAGTTGGGCGGAACAAGAGACCCAGTACTTC
CDR3: CASSWAEQETQYF

length: 15
J: TRBJ2-7
V: TRBV9
size: -
D: -
DNA: TGTGCCAGCACTGAGGGCGCAGGGGGGAACTACGAGCAGTACTTC
CDR3: CASTEGAGGNYEQYF

length: 12
J: TRBJ2-3
V: TRBV29-1
size: -
D: -
DNA: TGCAGCGTTCACAGCCTTACAGATACGCAGTATTTT
CDR3: CSVHSLTDTQYF

length: 13
J: TRBJ2-7
V: TRBV7-2
size: -
D: TRBD2
DNA: TGTGCCAGCAGCTTAGCGCGGGAGTACGAGCAGTACTTC
CDR3: CASSLAREYEQYF

length: 13
J: TRBJ2-5
V: TRBV9
size: -
D: -
DNA: TGTGCCAGCGGCAAGGGGTATGAAGAGACCCAGTACTTC
CDR3: CASGKGYEETQYF

length: 16
J: TRBJ2-3
V: TRBV24-1
size: -
D: -
DNA: TGTGCCACCAGTGACCCTGGGACTTCTTTCACAGATACGCAGTATTTT
CDR3: CATSDPGTSFTDTQYF

length: 16
J: TRBJ1-1
V: TRBV4-1
size: -
D: -
DNA: TGCGCCAGCAGCCAGGTCCCGGGAGTGGGTAGCACTGAAGCTTTCTTT
CDR3: CASSQVPGVGSTEAFF

length: 15
J: TRBJ2-1
V: TRBV5-1
size: -
D: TRBD2
DNA: TGCGCCAGCAGCTTGGCGGCTAGCGGGAGTAGTGAGCAGTTCTTC
CDR3: CASSLAASGSSEQFF

length: 16
J: TRBJ2-3
V: TRBV29-1
size: -
D: TRBD1
DNA: TGCAGCGTTGAAGATCAAGGGGGCCGAGGCACAGATACGCAGTATTTT
CDR3: CSVEDQGGRGTDTQYF

length: 15
J: TRBJ2-3
V: TRBV5-1
size: -
D: TRBD2
DNA: TGCGCCAGCCTGCCCGGGGGGGCTCGAACAGATACGCAGTATTTT
CDR3: CASLPGGARTDTQYF

length: 13
J: TRBJ2-5
V: TRBV27
size: -
D: -
DNA: TGTGCCAGCAGTTTAAGACTAAGGGAGACCCAGTACTTC
CDR3: CASSLRLRETQYF

length: 14
J: TRBJ1-5
V: TRBV15
size: -
D: -
DNA: TGTGCCACCAGCAGAGACAGGGCTAATCAGCCCCAGCATTTT
CDR3: CATSRDRANQPQHF

length: 17
J: TRBJ1-2
V: TRBV24-1
size: -
D: TRBD1
DNA: TGTGCCACCAGTGATTCTTACCCGGGACAGGGGATTGATGGCTACACCTTC
CDR3: CATSDSYPGQGIDGYTF

length: 13
J: TRBJ2-7
V: TRBV6-1
size: -
D: -
DNA: TGTGCCAGCAGTGTGGACCGTTCCTACGAGCAGTACTTC
CDR3: CASSVDRSYEQYF

length: 14
J: TRBJ2-7
V: TRBV6-1
size: few
D: TRBD1
DNA: TGTGCCAGCAGATTACAGGGGGCCCTTGACGAGCAGTACTTC
CDR3: CASRLQGALDEQYF

length: 15
J: TRBJ2-3
V: TRBV6-5
size: few
D: -
DNA: TGTGCCAGCAGTTACGGGGGCTCTAGCACAGATACGCAGTATTTT
CDR3: CASSYGGSSTDTQYF

length: 17
J: TRBJ1-1
V: TRBV19
size: -
D: TRBD1
DNA: TGTGCCAGTAGTATCCGGACAGGGGCCACACGGGGAACTGAAGCTTTCTTT
CDR3: CASSIRTGATRGTEAFF

length: 13
J: TRBJ2-3
V: TRBV3-1
size: -
D: -
DNA: TGTGCCAGCAGTCTCGGACTACCGGATACGCAGTATTTT
CDR3: CASSLGLPDTQYF

length: 13
J: TRBJ2-1
V: TRBV24-1
size: -
D: TRBD2
DNA: TGTGCCACCAGTGATGCGGGGGTCAATGAGCAGTTCTTC
CDR3: CATSDAGVNEQFF